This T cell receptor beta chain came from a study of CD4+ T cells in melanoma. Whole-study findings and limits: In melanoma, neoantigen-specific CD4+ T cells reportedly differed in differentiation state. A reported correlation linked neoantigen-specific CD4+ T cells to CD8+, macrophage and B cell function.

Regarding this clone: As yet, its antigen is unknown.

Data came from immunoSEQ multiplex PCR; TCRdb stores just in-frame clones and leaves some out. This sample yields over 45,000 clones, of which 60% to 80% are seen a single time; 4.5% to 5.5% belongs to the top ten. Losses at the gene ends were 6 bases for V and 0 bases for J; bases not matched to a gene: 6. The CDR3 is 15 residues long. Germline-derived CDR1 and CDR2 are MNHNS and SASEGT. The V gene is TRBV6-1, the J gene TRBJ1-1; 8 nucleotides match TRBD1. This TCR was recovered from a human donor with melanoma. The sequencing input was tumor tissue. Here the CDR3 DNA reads TGTGCCAGCAGCGTGGACAGGGCAATGAACACTGAAGCTTTCTTT. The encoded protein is CASSVDRAMNTEAFF.